A selection of T cell receptor beta chains follows, all from one sample in a study of cytomegalovirus exposure and HLA in healthy donors. Assay used: immunoSEQ multiplex PCR; TCRdb lists only in-frame clones, some missing. The data show roughly 150,000 clones, with about 80% seen just once and 9% to 10% held by the top ten. The source material was PBMCs. The receptors here all came from a man aged 18 to 30 in good health and CMV-seropositive. Both conserved end residues are part of each CDR3. D genes are given only for firm matches. The size of a clone is reported for some rows only, either as once, few or many, or as a class for expanded clones.

V gene,D gene,J gene,clone size,CDR3 DNA,CDR3 protein
TRBV20-1,NA,TRBJ1-1,NA,TGCAGTGCTCCACGACAGCCTGAAGCTTTCTTT,CSAPRQPEAFF
TRBV7-2,NA,TRBJ1-1,NA,TGTGCCAGCCGATGGGGCCCGCGGGATACTGAAGCTTTCTTT,CASRWGPRDTEAFF
TRBV30,NA,TRBJ2-7,NA,TGTGCCTGGGAGCACAGCTCCTACGAGCAGTACTTC,CAWEHSSYEQYF
TRBV9,NA,TRBJ1-1,NA,TGTGCCAGCAGCGTAGATTCAGGGTTGAACACTGAAGCTTTCTTT,CASSVDSGLNTEAFF
TRBV15,NA,TRBJ2-7,NA,TGTGCCACCAGCACGAATCTAGCGAGCTGGACTACTTCCTACGAGCAGTACTTC,CATSTNLASWTTSYEQYF
TRBV18,NA,TRBJ2-7,NA,TGTGCCAGCTCACCAGTCAAATTCTCCTACGAGCAGTACTTC,CASSPVKFSYEQYF
TRBV29-1,TRBD1,TRBJ2-3,NA,TGCAGCGCCCATGGGATATTGGTGCAGGGGGATTGGGGCACAGATACGCAGTATTTT,CSAHGILVQGDWGTDTQYF
TRBV5-1,TRBD1,TRBJ2-7,NA,TGCGCCAGCAGCCCGGGACAGGGGGCCCCCGAGCAGTACTTC,CASSPGQGAPEQYF
TRBV28,TRBD1,TRBJ2-7,NA,TGTGCCAGCAGTTTAAGCCTGGGACAGGGCGTCGAGCAGTACTTC,CASSLSLGQGVEQYF
TRBV11-2,NA,TRBJ1-4,NA,TGTGCCAGCAGCTCGGGAGGGCTCTTCGATAATGAAAAACTGTTTTTT,CASSSGGLFDNEKLFF
TRBV7-8,NA,TRBJ2-7,NA,TGTGCCAGCAGCTTAGACAGGGGGGGGTGGGAGCAGTACTTC,CASSLDRGGWEQYF
TRBV7-2,NA,TRBJ1-1,few,TGTGCCAGCAGCCCCGTGGGGGGGAACACTGAAGCTTTCTTT,CASSPVGGNTEAFF